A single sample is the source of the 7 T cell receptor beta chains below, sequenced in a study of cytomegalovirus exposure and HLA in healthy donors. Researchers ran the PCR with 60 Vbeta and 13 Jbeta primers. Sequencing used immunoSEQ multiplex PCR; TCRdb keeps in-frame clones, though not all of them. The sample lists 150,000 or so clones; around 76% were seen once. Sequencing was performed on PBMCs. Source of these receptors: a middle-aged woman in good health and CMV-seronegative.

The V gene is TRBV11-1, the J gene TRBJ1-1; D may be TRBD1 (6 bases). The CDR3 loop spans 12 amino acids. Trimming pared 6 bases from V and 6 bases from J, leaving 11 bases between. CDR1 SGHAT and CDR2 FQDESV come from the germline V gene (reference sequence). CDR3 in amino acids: CASSRQAPEAFF. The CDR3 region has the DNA TGTGCCAGCAGTAGACAGGCTCCTGAAGCTTTCTTT.

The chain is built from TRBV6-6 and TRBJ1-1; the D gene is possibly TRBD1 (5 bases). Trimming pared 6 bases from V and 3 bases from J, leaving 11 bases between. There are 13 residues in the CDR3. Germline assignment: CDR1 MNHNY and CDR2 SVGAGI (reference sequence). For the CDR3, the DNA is TGTGCCAGCAGCCCCGGGGGGTACACTGAAGCTTTCTTT. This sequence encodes CASSPGGYTEAFF.

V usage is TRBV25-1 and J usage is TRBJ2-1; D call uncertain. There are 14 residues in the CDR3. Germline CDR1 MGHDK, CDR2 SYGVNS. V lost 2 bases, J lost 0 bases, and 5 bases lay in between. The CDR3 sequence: CASSEPSSYNEQFF. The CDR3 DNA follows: TGTGCCAGCAGTGAACCGAGCTCCTACAATGAGCAGTTCTTC.

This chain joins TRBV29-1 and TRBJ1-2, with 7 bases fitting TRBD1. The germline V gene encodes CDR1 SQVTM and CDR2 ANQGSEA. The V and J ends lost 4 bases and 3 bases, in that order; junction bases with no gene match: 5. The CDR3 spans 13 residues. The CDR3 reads CSVVTGLDYGYTF. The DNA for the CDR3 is TGCAGCGTTGTGACAGGGCTAGACTATGGCTACACCTTC. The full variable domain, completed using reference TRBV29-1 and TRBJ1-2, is SAVISQKPSRDICQRGTSLTIQCQVDSQVTMMFWYRQQPGQSLTLIATANQGSEATYESGFVIDKFPISRPNLTFSTLTVSNMSPEDSSIYLCSVVTGLDYGYTFGSGTRLTVV.

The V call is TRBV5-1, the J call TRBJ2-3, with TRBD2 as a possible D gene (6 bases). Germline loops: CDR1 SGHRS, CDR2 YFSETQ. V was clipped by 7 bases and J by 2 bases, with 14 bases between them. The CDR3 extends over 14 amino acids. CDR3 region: CASAGGANTDTQYF. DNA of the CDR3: TGCGCCAGCGCCGGAGGGGCGAACACAGATACGCAGTATTTT.

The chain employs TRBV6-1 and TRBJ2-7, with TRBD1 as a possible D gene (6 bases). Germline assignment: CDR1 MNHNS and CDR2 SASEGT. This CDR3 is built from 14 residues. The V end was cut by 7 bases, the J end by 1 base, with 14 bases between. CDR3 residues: CASMEQGISYEQYF. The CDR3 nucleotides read TGTGCCAGCATGGAGCAGGGGATTTCCTACGAGCAGTACTTC.

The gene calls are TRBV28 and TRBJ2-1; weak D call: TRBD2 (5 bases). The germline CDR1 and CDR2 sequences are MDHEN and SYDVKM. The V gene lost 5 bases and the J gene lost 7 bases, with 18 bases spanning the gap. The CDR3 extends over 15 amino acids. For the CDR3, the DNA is TGTGCCAGCAGTCTTACTAGGATCGATAATAATGAGCAGTTCTTC. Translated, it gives CASSLTRIDNNEQFF.